Each of the 32 T cell receptor beta chains below was sequenced from the same sample in a study of metastatic and nonmetastatic thyroid tumors. TCRdb ran MiXCR on the PCR reads. The table shows 40,000 or so clones, with 26% occurring only once. None of the patients had undergone any treatment ahead of thyroid surgery. Sequenced input: blood. The receptors here all came from a female donor with papillary thyroid cancer or a benign thyroid nodule (not recorded which). Some clones in this sample may be carry-over from other donors' samples.

This clone was detected many times. This chain links TRBV30 with TRBJ1-2; D gene ambiguous. The CDR3 extends over 12 amino acids. Germline V gene data show CDR1 as GTSNPN and CDR2 as SVGIG (reference sequence). V was pared by 0 bases and J by 7 bases, with 9 bases between. CDR3 in DNA: TGTGCCTGGAGTGTAGGGCCTAGTGGCTACACCTTC. Protein sequence: CAWSVGPSGYTF.

This clone has a count of ten or more. Since a much larger clone is just one base distant, this may be a read error. Different DNA sequences within this sample yield the same CDR3. CDR3 DNA sequence: TGTGCCAGTATGCGGGAGTCGACGGACACCGGGGAGCTGTTTTTT. It specifies CASMRESTDTGELFF. This chain links TRBV19 with TRBJ2-2; 7 bases agree with TRBD2. Germline V gives CDR1 LNHDA, CDR2 SQIVND (reference sequence). V was clipped by 7 bases and J by 3 bases; unmatched bases: 8. CDR3 size: 15 residues.

This clone came up a few times. This chain links TRBV24-1 with TRBJ2-7; 11 bases map to TRBD2. Germline CDR1 KGHDR, CDR2 SFDVKD. CDR3 size: 16 residues. With V trimmed by 10 bases and J by 5 bases, 15 bases remained unmatched. This CDR3 reads CATGDSTSGSLNEQYF. As DNA, the CDR3 is TGTGCCACTGGGGACAGTACTAGCGGGAGCCTGAACGAGCAGTACTTC.

By proportion, this clone is medium-sized. V usage is TRBV11-1 and J usage is TRBJ2-1; 13 bases line up with TRBD2. CDR1 SGHAT and CDR2 FQDESV come from the germline V gene (reference sequence). This CDR3 region has 15 residues. J lost 4 bases, V lost 3 bases, and 0 bases had no gene match. The CDR3, as DNA: TGTGCCAGCAGCTTGGGACTAGCGGGGTACAATGAGCAGTTCTTC. It yields the protein CASSLGLAGYNEQFF.

This clone has ten or more counts. The chain has TRBV6-1 and TRBJ2-1; D is perhaps TRBD1 (6 bases). Trimming stripped 10 bases from V and 4 bases from J, with 17 bases between. This CDR3 contains 14 residues. Germline CDR1 MNHNS, CDR2 SASEGT. The CDR3 DNA reads TGTGCCAACAACAGGGAACATGGATACAATGAGCAGTTCTTC. Its protein is CANNREHGYNEQFF.

This clone occurred a few times. The rearrangement joins TRBV19 to TRBJ1-5, with 10 nucleotides matching TRBD1. The CDR3 covers 15 residues. Germline lookup yields CDR1 LNHDA and CDR2 SQIVND (reference sequence). The CDR3 is CVRRGTGATNQPQHF. CDR3 bases: TGTGTCCGTAGGGGGACAGGGGCTACGAATCAGCCCCAGCATTTT. Variable domain in full (rest from reference TRBV19 and TRBJ1-5): DGGITQSPKYLFRKEGQNVTLSCEQNLNHDAMYWYRQDPGQGLRLIYYSQIVNDFQKGDIAEGYSVSREKKESFPLTVTSAQKNPTAFYLCVRRGTGATNQPQHFGDGTRLSIL.

As regards this clone: The junction departs from the called germline gene at one end, perhaps through a read error. V is TRBV19 and J is TRBJ1-2, with D possibly TRBD1 on 5 matching bases. Germline V gene lookup returns CDR1 LNHDA and CDR2 SQIVND (reference sequence). This CDR3 contains 16 residues. The chain's CDR3 is CASSITRDVLNYCYTF. CDR3 bases: TGTGCCAGTAGTATTACTCGGGACGTCCTTAACTATTGCTACACCTTC.

This clone was detected ten times or more. The gene calls are TRBV30 and TRBJ1-3; D may be TRBD1 (5 bases). CDR1 GTSNPN and CDR2 SVGIG come from the germline V gene (reference sequence). Trimming took off 0 bases at V and 0 bases at J, with 12 bases between the two ends. The CDR3 has 16 residues. The chain's CDR3 is CAWSVGDPFSGNTIYF. CDR3 DNA sequence: TGTGCCTGGAGTGTGGGGGACCCTTTCTCTGGAAACACCATATATTTT.

At least ten counts were recorded for this clone. The V call is TRBV7-9, the J call TRBJ2-2; 14 positions match TRBD2. The germline CDR1 and CDR2 sequences are SEHNR and FQNEAQ (reference sequence). V shed 5 bases, J shed 7 bases, and the junction held 6 bases outside the gene matches. CDR3 length: 16 residues. The CDR3 bases are TGTGCCAGCAGCCAGGGACTAGCGGGAGATGGCGGGGAGCTGTTTTTT. Its protein is CASSQGLAGDGGELFF.

This clone was seen ten or more times. The chain carries TRBV12-3 or TRBV12-4 and TRBJ2-6; tentative D call: TRBD1 (5 bases). Between the trimmed V and J ends, which lost 3 bases and 6 bases, there was a span of 9 bases. The CDR3 has 14 amino acids. The chain's CDR3 is CASSFQGPANVLTF. Written as DNA, the CDR3 is TGTGCCAGCAGTTTCCAGGGTCCGGCCAACGTCCTGACTTTC.

This clone was counted at least ten times. This chain joins TRBV7-6 and TRBJ2-3; 8 nucleotides agree with TRBD2. Germline assignment: CDR1 SGHVS and CDR2 FNYEAQ. V was pared by 5 bases and J by 3 bases, with 7 bases of the junction left unmatched. This CDR3 comprises 15 residues. For the CDR3, the DNA is TGTGCCAGCAGCCGGGGGGGGTCTTCTACAGATACGCAGTATTTT. Translated: CASSRGGSSTDTQYF. Full variable domain (rest looked up from reference TRBV7-6 and TRBJ2-3): GAGVSQSPRYKVTKRGQDVALRCDPISGHVSLYWYRQALGQGPEFLTYFNYEAQQDKSGLPNDRFSAERPEGSISTLTIQRTEQRDSAMYRCASSRGGSSTDTQYFGPGTRLTVL.

The V call is TRBV28, the J call TRBJ1-1, with D possibly matching TRBD1 (6 bases). The V and J ends lost 3 bases and 11 bases respectively, with 22 bases between them. The CDR3 is 15 residues long. Germline values: CDR1 MDHEN, CDR2 SYDVKM. DNA for the CDR3: TGTGCCAGCAGTTTCTATGGGGGCAGGGATCTTGATGCTTTCTTT. This codes for CASSFYGGRDLDAFF. The full variable domain, its missing parts supplied by reference TRBV28 and TRBJ1-1, is DVKVTQSSRYLVKRTGEKVFLECVQDMDHENMFWYRQDPGLGLRLIYFSYDVKMKEKGDIPEGYSVSREKKERFSLILESASTNQTSMYLCASSFYGGRDLDAFFGQGTRLTVV.

This clone was seen many times. The chain uses TRBV3-1 and TRBJ2-2, with 12 bases that match TRBD2. In germline, CDR1 is LGHDT, CDR2 YNNKEL (reference sequence). The CDR3 totals 15 residues. The ends lost 2 bases at V and 8 bases at J; junction bases unmatched: 3. Here the CDR3 reads CASSQRTSGIGELFF. Here the CDR3 DNA reads TGTGCCAGCAGCCAAAGGACTAGCGGGATAGGGGAGCTGTTTTTT. Complete variable domain (other parts from reference TRBV3-1 and TRBJ2-2): DTAVSQTPKYLVTQMGNDKSIKCEQNLGHDTMYWYKQDSKKFLKIMFSYNNKELIINETVPNRFSPKSPDKAHLNLHINSLELGDSAVYFCASSQRTSGIGELFFGEGSRLTVL.

This clone has ten or more counts. Other DNA sequences in this sample translate to the same CDR3. The chain carries TRBV20-1 and TRBJ1-2, with D maybe TRBD1 (6 bases). The germline gives CDR1 DFQATT, CDR2 SNEGSKA (reference sequence). The CDR3 contains 13 residues. Trimming left V 5 bases short and J 7 bases short, with 17 bases between. CDR3 region: CSAPRGGGRGYTF. The CDR3 nucleotides read TGCAGTGCTCCCCGGGGGGGCGGCCGTGGCTACACCTTC.

This clone was seen repeatedly, ten times or more. The chain carries TRBV24-1 and TRBJ2-1; D is perhaps TRBD2 (6 bases). V lost 3 bases and J 0 bases, leaving 17 bases between the germline ends. Germline CDR1 and CDR2: KGHDR and SFDVKD. This CDR3 is built from 18 residues. CDR3 residues: CATSDGSSVEYSYNEQFF. As DNA, the CDR3 is TGTGCCACCAGTGATGGATCTAGCGTAGAATACTCCTACAATGAGCAGTTCTTC.

In its sample, this clone was seen many times. V is TRBV4-3 and J is TRBJ2-3; weak D call: TRBD2 (7 bases). V shed 0 bases and J shed 2 bases, with 15 bases lying between them. The germline V gene has CDR1 LGHNA and CDR2 YSLEER. CDR3 size: 17 residues. The CDR3 sequence is CASSQDGGRGHTDTQYF. The CDR3 DNA reads as TGCGCCAGCAGCCAAGATGGGGGGCGGGGGCACACAGATACGCAGTATTTT.

This clone is medium-sized within its sample. CDR3 protein: CASSWDRSSYEQYF. The CDR3 coding sequence is TGTGCCAGCAGTTGGGACAGAAGCTCCTACGAGCAGTACTTC. The V gene is TRBV6-1, the J gene TRBJ2-7; 7 nucleotides match TRBD1. This CDR3 region has 14 residues. The germline V gene has CDR1 MNHNS and CDR2 SASEGT. With 5 bases clipped from V and 0 bases from J, the junction kept 4 bases outside the gene matches.

As concerns this clone: Being one base from a much bigger clone, this may be a read error. The rearrangement joins TRBV9 to TRBJ2-5; TRBD1 agrees at 7 bases. With 0 bases clipped from V and 9 bases from J, the junction kept 5 bases outside the gene matches. The CDR3 contains 13 residues. Germline loops: CDR1 SGDLS, CDR2 YYNGEE. Written as DNA, the CDR3 is TGTGCCAGCAGCGTAGGACAGGGTGAGGCCCAGTACTTC. It codes for CASSVGQGEAQYF.

This rearrangement joins TRBV12-3 or TRBV12-4 to TRBJ2-7; D is perhaps TRBD2 (6 bases). Trimming removed 3 bases at V and 1 base at J, with 10 bases between. The CDR3 runs 14 residues. CDR3 nucleotide sequence: TGTGCCAGCAGTTTGAGCGGGCTTTCCTACGAGCAGTACTTC. It encodes CASSLSGLSYEQYF.

This clone has at least ten counts. The V call is TRBV5-1, the J call TRBJ2-1; weak D call: TRBD2 (6 bases). With 4 bases removed from V and 5 bases from J, the gap between germline ends came to 13 bases. Germline CDR1 SGHRS, CDR2 YFSETQ. CDR3 length equals 14 residues. CDR3 coding DNA: TGCGCCAGCAGCGACCGGGACTCACACAATGAGCAGTTCTTC. This codes for CASSDRDSHNEQFF.

The chain has TRBV6-2 or TRBV6-3 and TRBJ1-1; D is ambiguous. The germline V gene encodes CDR1 MNHEY and CDR2 SVGEGT. V gave up 6 bases and J gave up 0 bases, with 11 bases separating them. The CDR3 loop spans 14 amino acids. CDR3 sequence reads: CASRTGFLNTEAFF. The CDR3 DNA follows: TGTGCCAGCAGAACCGGGTTCCTGAACACTGAAGCTTTCTTT.

The sample holds many counts of this clone. The rearrangement joins TRBV29-1 to TRBJ1-1; TRBD1 matches 7 bases. Per the germline V gene, CDR1 is SQVTM and CDR2 is ANQGSEA. The CDR3 has 12 residues. J lost 4 bases, V lost 5 bases, and 4 bases had no gene match. Written as DNA, the CDR3 is TGCAGCGTTCCGACAGGGTCCACTGAAGCTTTCTTT. It encodes CSVPTGSTEAFF.

Many counts were recorded for this clone. The V gene is TRBV2, the J gene TRBJ1-1; D is perhaps TRBD1 (5 bases). The CDR3 sequence is 13 residues long. The ends were cut back, 3 bases at V and 6 bases at J, with 11 bases in the middle. CDR1 SNHLY and CDR2 FYNNEI come from the germline V gene. The chain's CDR3 is CASSEERGAEAFF. CDR3 sequence (DNA): TGTGCCAGCAGTGAGGAAAGGGGCGCTGAAGCTTTCTTT. The whole variable domain, remainder taken from reference TRBV2 and TRBJ1-1, is EPEVTQTPSHQVTQMGQEVILRCVPISNHLYFYWYRQILGQKVEFLVSFYNNEISEKSEIFDDQFSVERPDGSNFTLKIRSTKLEDSAMYFCASSEERGAEAFFGQGTRLTVV.

The sample holds a few counts of this clone. The rearrangement links TRBV7-8 to TRBJ2-7, with D possibly called TRBD1 or TRBD2 (6 bases each). Trimming removed 0 bases from V and 7 bases from J, with 7 bases in between. The CDR3 has 12 residues. Germline assignment: CDR1 SGHVS and CDR2 FQNEAQ. The chain's CDR3 is CASSLAGGEQYF. Written as DNA, the CDR3 is TGTGCCAGCAGCTTAGCAGGGGGGGAGCAGTACTTC.

This clone is labeled as medium-sized (0.01 to 0.1%). The genes are TRBV6-1 and TRBJ2-7; D not resolved. Trimming removed 5 bases at V and 7 bases at J, with 12 bases between. The CDR3 runs 12 residues. Germline V gene sequence: CDR1 MNHNS, CDR2 SASEGT. The CDR3, as DNA: TGTGCCAGCAGTCTCAACGGAGAAGAGCAGTACTTC. Protein product: CASSLNGEEQYF.

The gene calls are TRBV25-1 and TRBJ1-1; D is perhaps TRBD1 (6 bases). CDR3 length: 16 residues. V lost 1 base and J 4 bases, leaving 16 bases between the germline ends. Per the germline V gene, CDR1 is MGHDK and CDR2 is SYGVNS. The CDR3 region is CASSEWLQGGTTEAFF. In DNA form, the CDR3 reads TGTGCCAGCAGTGAATGGCTACAGGGAGGTACCACTGAAGCTTTCTTT.

The CDR3 protein is CASSHIGGSYEQYF. CDR3 DNA: TGTGCCAGCAGCCACATAGGCGGGTCCTACGAGCAGTACTTC. The J gene is TRBJ2-7, the V gene TRBV14, with D perhaps TRBD2 (5 bases). Trimming removed 3 bases at V and 1 base at J, with 10 bases between. This CDR3 region has 14 residues. The germline gives CDR1 SGHDN, CDR2 FVKESK.

This clone is labeled as medium-sized. V gene TRBV28 combines with J gene TRBJ1-5; TRBD1 agrees at 10 bases. The trim removed 3 bases at V and 6 bases at J, leaving 8 bases unmatched. In germline, CDR1 is MDHEN, CDR2 SYDVKM. This CDR3 is built from 16 residues. CDR3 in DNA: TGTGCCAGCAGTTTTATCCGGGACAGGGGAATTCAGCCCCAGCATTTT. Translation: CASSFIRDRGIQPQHF. The full variable domain, in which reference TRBV28 and TRBJ1-5 provide the parts outside the CDR3, is DVKVTQSSRYLVKRTGEKVFLECVQDMDHENMFWYRQDPGLGLRLIYFSYDVKMKEKGDIPEGYSVSREKKERFSLILESASTNQTSMYLCASSFIRDRGIQPQHFGDGTRLSIL.

This chain links TRBV7-2 with TRBJ1-2; D ambiguous. Deletions cut 5 bases from V and 4 bases from J, with 11 bases between. This CDR3 has 13 residues. Per germline, CDR1 SGHTA and CDR2 FQGNSA. The CDR3 DNA reads TGTGCCAGCAGCCAGGACGGAATCTATGGCTACACCTTC. It yields the protein CASSQDGIYGYTF. The full variable domain, with the rest looked up from reference TRBV7-2 and TRBJ1-2, is GAGVSQSPSNKVTEKGKDVELRCDPISGHTALYWYRQSLGQGLEFLIYFQGNSAPDKSGLPSDRFSAERTGGSVSTLTIQRTQQEDSAVYLCASSQDGIYGYTFGSGTRLTVV.

This clone came up a few times. The genes are TRBV28 and TRBJ2-5; D assignment may be TRBD1 or TRBD2 (5 bases each). CDR3 length: 14 residues. The germline V and J ends were trimmed by 6 bases and 3 bases, with 14 bases remaining between them. CDR1 MDHEN and CDR2 SYDVKM come from the germline V gene. The CDR3 reads CASSPPGRKETQYF. The DNA of the CDR3 is TGTGCCAGCAGCCCCCCGGGACGGAAAGAGACCCAGTACTTC.

Regarding this clone: One end of the junction is discordant with germline, which a read error may explain. The rearrangement uses TRBV5-1 and TRBJ2-7; TRBD1 matches 8 bases. The CDR3 is 14 amino acids. Germline CDR1 is SGHRS and CDR2 is YFSETQ. CDR3 sequence (DNA): TGCGCCAGCAGTCCCGGGACAGGTCACTACGAGCATTACTTC. It encodes CASSPGTGHYEHYF.

This clone is labeled as medium-sized. The V call is TRBV28, the J call TRBJ2-7, with D possibly being TRBD1 (6 bases). V was clipped by 6 bases and J by 3 bases, with 9 bases between them. The CDR3 is made up of 12 amino acids. The germline CDR1 and CDR2 sequences are MDHEN and SYDVKM. Here the CDR3 reads CASRRTVYEQYF. For the CDR3, the DNA is TGTGCCAGCAGGCGGACAGTCTACGAGCAGTACTTC.